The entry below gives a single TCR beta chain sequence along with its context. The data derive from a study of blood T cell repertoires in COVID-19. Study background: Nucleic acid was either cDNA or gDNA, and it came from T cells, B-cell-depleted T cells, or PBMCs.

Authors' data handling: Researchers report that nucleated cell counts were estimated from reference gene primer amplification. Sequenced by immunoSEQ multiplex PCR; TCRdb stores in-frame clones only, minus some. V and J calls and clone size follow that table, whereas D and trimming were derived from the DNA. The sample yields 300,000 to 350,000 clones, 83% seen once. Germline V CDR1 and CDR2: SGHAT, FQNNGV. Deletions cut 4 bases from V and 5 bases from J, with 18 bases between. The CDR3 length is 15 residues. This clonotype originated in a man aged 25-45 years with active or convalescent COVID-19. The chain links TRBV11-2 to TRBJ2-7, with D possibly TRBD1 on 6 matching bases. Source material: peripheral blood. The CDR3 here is CASSSPRGRGNEQYF. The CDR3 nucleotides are TGTGCCAGCAGCTCCCCCAGGGGTAGGGGAAACGAGCAGTACTTC.